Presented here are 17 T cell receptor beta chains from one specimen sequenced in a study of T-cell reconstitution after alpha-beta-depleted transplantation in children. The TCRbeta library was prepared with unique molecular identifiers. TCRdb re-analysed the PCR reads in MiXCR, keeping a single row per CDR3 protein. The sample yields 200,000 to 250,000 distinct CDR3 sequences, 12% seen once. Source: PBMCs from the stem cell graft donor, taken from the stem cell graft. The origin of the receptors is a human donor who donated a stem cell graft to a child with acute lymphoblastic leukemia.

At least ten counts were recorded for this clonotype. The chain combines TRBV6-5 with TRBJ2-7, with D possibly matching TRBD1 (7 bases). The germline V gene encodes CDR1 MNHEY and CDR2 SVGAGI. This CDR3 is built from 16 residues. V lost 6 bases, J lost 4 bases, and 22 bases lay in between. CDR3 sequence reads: CASRGSYRGGTYEQYF. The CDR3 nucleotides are TGTGCCAGCAGAGGATCTTACAGGGGCGGGACGTACGAGCAGTACTTC.

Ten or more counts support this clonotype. The CDR3 DNA reads TGCGCCAGCAGCCAAGACCAGACGAACACCGGGGAGCTGTTTTTT. Encoded protein: CASSQDQTNTGELFF. The V call is TRBV4-3, the J call TRBJ2-2; D is undetermined. Germline V lookup: CDR1 LGHNA, CDR2 YSLEER. The CDR3 consists of 15 residues. V was shortened by 0 bases and J by 0 bases, with 5 bases between the two germline ends.

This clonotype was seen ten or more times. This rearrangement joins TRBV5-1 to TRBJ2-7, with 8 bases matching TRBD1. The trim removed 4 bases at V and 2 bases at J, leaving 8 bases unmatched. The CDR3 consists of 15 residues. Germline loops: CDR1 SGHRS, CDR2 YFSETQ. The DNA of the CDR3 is TGCGCCAGCAGCGTTCAGGGGGCTGGCCCCTACGAGCAGTACTTC. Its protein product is CASSVQGAGPYEQYF.

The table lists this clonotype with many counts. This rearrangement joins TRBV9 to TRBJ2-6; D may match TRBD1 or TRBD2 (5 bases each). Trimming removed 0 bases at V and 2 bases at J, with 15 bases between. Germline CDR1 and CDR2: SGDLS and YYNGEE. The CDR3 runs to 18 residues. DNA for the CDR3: TGTGCCAGCAGCGTAGAGGGGACGCTTACAGCTGGGGCCAACGTCCTGACTTTC. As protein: CASSVEGTLTAGANVLTF.

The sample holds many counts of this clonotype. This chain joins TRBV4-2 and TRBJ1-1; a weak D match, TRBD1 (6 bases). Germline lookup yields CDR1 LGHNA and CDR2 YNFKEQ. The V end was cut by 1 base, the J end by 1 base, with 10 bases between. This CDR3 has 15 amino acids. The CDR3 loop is CASSQVQGPNTEAFF. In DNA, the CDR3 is TGTGCCAGCAGCCAAGTTCAGGGGCCGAACACTGAAGCTTTCTTT.

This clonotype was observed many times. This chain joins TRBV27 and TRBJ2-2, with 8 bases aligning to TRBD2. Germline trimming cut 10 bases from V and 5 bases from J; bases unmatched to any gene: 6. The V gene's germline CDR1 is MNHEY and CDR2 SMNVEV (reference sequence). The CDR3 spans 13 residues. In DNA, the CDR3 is TGTGCCACCGCGGGAGGTTGGACCGGGGAGCTGTTTTTT. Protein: CATAGGWTGELFF.

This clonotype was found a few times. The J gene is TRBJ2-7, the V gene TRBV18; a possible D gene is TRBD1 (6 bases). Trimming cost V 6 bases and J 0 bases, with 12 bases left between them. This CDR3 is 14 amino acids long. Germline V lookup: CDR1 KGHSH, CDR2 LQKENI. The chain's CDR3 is CASSEQGSSYEQYF. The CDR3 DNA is TGTGCCAGCTCGGAACAGGGAAGCTCCTACGAGCAGTACTTC.

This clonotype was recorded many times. The DNA of the CDR3 is TGCAGTGCTAGGACCAGGACTAGAGCCCACTACGAGCAGTACTTC. Translating it yields CSARTRTRAHYEQYF. The chain carries TRBV20-1 and TRBJ2-7; 7 bases agree with TRBD2. Germline CDR1 reads DFQATT; CDR2 reads SNEGSKA (reference sequence). V was clipped by 3 bases and J by 3 bases; unmatched bases: 11. The CDR3 totals 15 residues.

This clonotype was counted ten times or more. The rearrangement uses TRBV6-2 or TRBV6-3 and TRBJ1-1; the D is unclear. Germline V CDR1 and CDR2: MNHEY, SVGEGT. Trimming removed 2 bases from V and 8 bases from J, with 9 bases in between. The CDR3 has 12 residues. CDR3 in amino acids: CASSYSLVEAFF. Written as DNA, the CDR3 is TGTGCCAGCAGTTACAGTTTGGTCGAAGCTTTCTTT.

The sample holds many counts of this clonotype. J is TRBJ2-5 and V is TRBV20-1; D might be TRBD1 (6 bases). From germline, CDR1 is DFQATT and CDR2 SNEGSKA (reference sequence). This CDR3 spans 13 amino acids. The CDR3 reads CGAAGEYQETQYF. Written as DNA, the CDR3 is TGCGGCGCGGCAGGGGAGTACCAAGAGACCCAGTACTTC.

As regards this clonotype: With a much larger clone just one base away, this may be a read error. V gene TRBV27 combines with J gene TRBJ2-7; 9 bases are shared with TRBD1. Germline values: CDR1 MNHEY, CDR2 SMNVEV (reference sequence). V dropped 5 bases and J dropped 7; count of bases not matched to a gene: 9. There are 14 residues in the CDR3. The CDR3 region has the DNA TGTGCCAGCAGTGACAGGGGGTTAGTATTGGAGCAGTACTTC. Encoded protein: CASSDRGLVLEQYF.

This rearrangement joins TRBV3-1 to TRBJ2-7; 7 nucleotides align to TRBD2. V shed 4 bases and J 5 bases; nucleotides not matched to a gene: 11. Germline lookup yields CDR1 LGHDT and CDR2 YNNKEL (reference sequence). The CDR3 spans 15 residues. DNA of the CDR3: TGTGCCAGCAGCCTTGGTTTAGGGGCGGGAGACGAGCAGTACTTC. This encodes CASSLGLGAGDEQYF.

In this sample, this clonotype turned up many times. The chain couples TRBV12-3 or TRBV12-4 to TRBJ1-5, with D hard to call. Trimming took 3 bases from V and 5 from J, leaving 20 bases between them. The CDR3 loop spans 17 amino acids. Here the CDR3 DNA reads TGTGCCAGCAGTTTGGAAGGGCCCCACTCCTACTATCAGCCCCAGCATTTT. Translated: CASSLEGPHSYYQPQHF.

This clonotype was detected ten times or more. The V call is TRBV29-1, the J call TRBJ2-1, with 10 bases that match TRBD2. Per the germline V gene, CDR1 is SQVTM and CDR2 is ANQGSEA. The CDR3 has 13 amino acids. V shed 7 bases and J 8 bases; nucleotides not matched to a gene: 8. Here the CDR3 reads CSGSSGRGDEQFF. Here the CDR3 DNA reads TGCAGCGGCTCTAGCGGGAGAGGTGATGAGCAGTTCTTC.

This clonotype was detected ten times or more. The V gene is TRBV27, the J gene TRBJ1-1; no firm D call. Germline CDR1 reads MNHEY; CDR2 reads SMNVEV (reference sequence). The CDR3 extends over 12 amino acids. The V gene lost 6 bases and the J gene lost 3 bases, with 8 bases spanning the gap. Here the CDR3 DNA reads TGTGCCAGCAGCCCTGGGGACACTGAAGCTTTCTTT. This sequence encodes CASSPGDTEAFF.

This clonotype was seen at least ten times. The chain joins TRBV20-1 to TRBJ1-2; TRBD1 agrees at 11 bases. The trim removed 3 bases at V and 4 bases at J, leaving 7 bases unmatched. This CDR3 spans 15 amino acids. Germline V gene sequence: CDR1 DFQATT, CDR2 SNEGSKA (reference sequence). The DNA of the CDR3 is TGCAGTGCTAGGACCGGGACAGGGGGGAGCTATGGCTACACCTTC. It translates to CSARTGTGGSYGYTF.

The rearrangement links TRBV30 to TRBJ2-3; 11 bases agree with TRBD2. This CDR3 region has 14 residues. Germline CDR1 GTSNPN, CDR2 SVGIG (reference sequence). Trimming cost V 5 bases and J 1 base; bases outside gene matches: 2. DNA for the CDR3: TGTGCCTGGGAGGGACTAGCGGGCACAGATACGCAGTATTTT. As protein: CAWEGLAGTDTQYF.